These 9 T cell receptor beta chains originate from one sample sequenced in a study of T cell responses to AZD1222 COVID-19 vaccine. Here immunoSEQ multiplex PCR was the method, and the copy in TCRdb shows in-frame clones only, minus some. The sample yields around 91,000 clones, 80% to 95% seen once. The starting material was peripheral blood, obtained 28 days after the second AZD1222 dose. The receptor source for this set is an adult who received the AZD1222 COVID-19 vaccine.

The gene calls are TRBV19 and TRBJ1-2; TRBD1 agrees at 7 bases. Trimming took 9 bases from V and 7 from J; bases not matched to a gene: 11. This CDR3 is built from 13 residues. Germline V gene sequence: CDR1 LNHDA, CDR2 SQIVND (reference sequence). DNA of the CDR3: TGTGCCAGCGAACCCAGGGGGAAGTCTGGCTACACCTTC. Protein product: CASEPRGKSGYTF.

This clone has just one count. The rearrangement joins TRBV29-1 to TRBJ1-1, with 7 nucleotides matching TRBD1. In germline, CDR1 is SQVTM, CDR2 ANQGSEA. The CDR3 runs to 15 residues. The V gene end was trimmed by 7 bases and the J gene end by 6 bases; junction bases not matched to a gene: 17. The CDR3 protein is CSGIRQGGYVAEAFF. Written as DNA, the CDR3 is TGCAGCGGGATCAGACAGGGAGGGTATGTGGCTGAAGCTTTCTTT.

This sequence joins TRBV6-5 and TRBJ2-3; D is perhaps TRBD1 or TRBD2 (6 bases each). This CDR3 is 13 amino acids long. Trimming stripped 10 bases from V and 1 base from J, with 12 bases between. Germline-derived CDR1 and CDR2 are MNHEY and SVGAGI. The CDR3 region has the DNA TGTGCCACAGGGGCTAGCGGCACAGATACGCAGTATTTT. Its translation: CATGASGTDTQYF.

The sample holds one count of this clone. The gene calls are TRBV27 and TRBJ2-7; maybe TRBD1 (6 bases). Germline CDR1 reads MNHEY; CDR2 reads SMNVEV (reference sequence). The CDR3 loop spans 17 amino acids. Trimming left V 1 base short and J 4 bases short, with 20 bases between. CDR3 in amino acids: CASSLLRTAVEGYEQYF. The CDR3 DNA reads as TGTGCCAGCAGTTTATTACGGACAGCTGTAGAGGGTTACGAGCAGTACTTC.

CDR3 amino acids: CASSRTGNTIYF. The CDR3 nucleotides read TGTGCCAGCAGTCGGACTGGAAACACCATATATTTT. This chain joins TRBV28 and TRBJ1-3; D uncertain. This CDR3 comprises 12 residues. Per the germline V gene, CDR1 is MDHEN and CDR2 is SYDVKM. With 5 bases removed from V and 2 bases from J, the gap between germline ends came to 4 bases.

This chain connects TRBV7-8 to TRBJ2-2; D perhaps matches TRBD2 (5 bases). V was cut by 4 bases and J by 0 bases, with 12 bases left in between. There are 16 residues in the CDR3. Germline CDR1 SGHVS, CDR2 FQNEAQ. The CDR3 DNA reads TGTGCCAGCAGCTCTCGTTCGGGAACGAACACCGGGGAGCTGTTTTTT. Its protein is CASSSRSGTNTGELFF.

The gene calls are TRBV10-1 and TRBJ1-6; D gene unclear. V lost 4 bases and J lost 6, with 10 bases in between. The CDR3 is 14 amino acids. The germline V gene encodes CDR1 WNHNN and CDR2 SYGVQD (reference sequence). For the CDR3, the DNA is TGCGCCAGCAGTGCTTCCCAGATTAATTCACCCCTCCACTTT. It codes for CASSASQINSPLHF.

Points on this clone: Other DNA sequences within the sample encode an identical CDR3. This chain uses TRBV9 with TRBJ1-3, with 7 bases aligning to TRBD1. CDR3 length: 16 amino acids. Germline lookup yields CDR1 SGDLS and CDR2 YYNGEE. J was trimmed by 2 bases and V by 0 bases; bases with no gene match: 5. CDR3 loop: CASSVATGEAGNTIYF. DNA of the CDR3: TGTGCCAGCAGCGTAGCTACAGGGGAAGCTGGAAACACCATATATTTT.

V and J are TRBV29-1 and TRBJ2-7, with 11 bases fitting TRBD1. CDR3 length equals 14 residues. J gave up 3 bases and V 7 bases, and 8 bases lay outside the gene matches. From germline, CDR1 is SQVTM and CDR2 ANQGSEA. CDR3 residues: CSATGTGGGYEQYF. DNA of the CDR3: TGCAGCGCAACCGGGACAGGGGGTGGCTACGAGCAGTACTTC.